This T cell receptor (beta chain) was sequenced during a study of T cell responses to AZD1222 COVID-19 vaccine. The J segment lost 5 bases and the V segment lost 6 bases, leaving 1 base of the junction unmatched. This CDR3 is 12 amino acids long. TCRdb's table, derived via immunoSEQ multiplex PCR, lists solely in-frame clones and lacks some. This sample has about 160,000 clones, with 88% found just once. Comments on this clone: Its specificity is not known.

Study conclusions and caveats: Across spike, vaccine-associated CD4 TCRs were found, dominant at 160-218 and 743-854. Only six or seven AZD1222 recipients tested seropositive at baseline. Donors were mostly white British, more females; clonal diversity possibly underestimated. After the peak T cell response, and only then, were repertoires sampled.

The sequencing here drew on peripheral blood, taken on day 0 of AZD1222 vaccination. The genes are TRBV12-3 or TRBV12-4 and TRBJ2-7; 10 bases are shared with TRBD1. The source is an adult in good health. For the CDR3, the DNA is TGTGCCAGCAGGACAGGGGGCAACGAGCAGTACTTC. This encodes CASRTGGNEQYF.